A selection of T cell receptor beta chains follows, all from one sample in a study of blood T cell repertoires in COVID-19. Some clones are missing from TCRdb's copy, which holds only in-frame ones; the method was immunoSEQ multiplex PCR. The sample records some 150,000 clones, 75% to 90% being singletons. Material: peripheral blood. Source of these receptors: a man in his fifties who had recovered from COVID-19. Each CDR3 is given with its conserved first and last residue.

v_call: TRBV18
j_call: TRBJ1-1
cdr3_aa: CASSATLVQTEAFF

v_call: TRBV11-2
j_call: TRBJ2-1
cdr3_aa: CASTLGRGGPYNEQFF

v_call: TRBV13
j_call: TRBJ2-7
cdr3_aa: CASSSGASYEQYF

v_call: TRBV3-1/TRBV3-2
j_call: TRBJ2-1
cdr3_aa: CASSQDEGHYNEQFF

v_call: TRBV5-4
j_call: TRBJ2-2
cdr3_aa: CASSPATSGGAIGELFF

v_call: TRBV12-3/TRBV12-4
j_call: TRBJ2-7
cdr3_aa: CASSPDRYEQYF

v_call: TRBV9
j_call: TRBJ2-7
cdr3_aa: CASSESGGAREQYF

v_call: TRBV6-2/TRBV6-3
j_call: TRBJ2-3
cdr3_aa: CASSPGLADTDTQYF

v_call: TRBV13
j_call: TRBJ2-7
cdr3_aa: CASSLRTSGGWEQYF

v_call: TRBV6-2/TRBV6-3
j_call: TRBJ2-7
cdr3_aa: CASSPQGYEQYF

v_call: TRBV23-1
j_call: TRBJ1-5
cdr3_aa: CASSTGQGGGISNQPQHF

v_call: TRBV29-1
j_call: TRBJ2-7
cdr3_aa: CSAGQSGEQYF

v_call: TRBV18
j_call: TRBJ2-7
cdr3_aa: CASSPSTDRIPYEQYF

v_call: TRBV6-5
j_call: TRBJ2-7
cdr3_aa: CASSYSSYLTYEQYF

v_call: TRBV5-1
j_call: TRBJ1-6
cdr3_aa: CASSLGQASTYSYNSPLHF

v_call: TRBV2
j_call: TRBJ1-1
cdr3_aa: CASSDVGRGTEAFF

v_call: TRBV11-2
j_call: TRBJ1-3
cdr3_aa: CASSPGQGARMLSGNTIYF

v_call: TRBV7-2
j_call: TRBJ2-1
cdr3_aa: CASSRTSGGAVNEQFF

v_call: TRBV9
j_call: TRBJ1-4
cdr3_aa: CASSVPGPNEKLFF

v_call: TRBV11-2
j_call: TRBJ2-1
cdr3_aa: CASSSQLGQGSYNEQFF

v_call: TRBV11-3
j_call: TRBJ2-3
cdr3_aa: CASSAGWSTDTQYF

v_call: TRBV2
j_call: TRBJ1-2
cdr3_aa: CASRGEGLDGYTF

v_call: TRBV30
j_call: TRBJ1-1
cdr3_aa: CAWGSTPEYSEAFF

v_call: TRBV7-9
j_call: TRBJ1-5
cdr3_aa: CASSLDREGNQPQHF

v_call: TRBV9
j_call: TRBJ1-1
cdr3_aa: CASSVQGQMNTEAFF

v_call: TRBV27
j_call: TRBJ2-2
cdr3_aa: CASSLKPAPPGELFF

v_call: TRBV7-7
j_call: TRBJ2-5
cdr3_aa: CASSSTGLRETQYF

v_call: TRBV4-1
j_call: TRBJ2-3
cdr3_aa: CASSQRPAGGTDTQYF

v_call: TRBV4-3
j_call: TRBJ2-7
cdr3_aa: CASSQRQNSYEQYF